This T cell receptor (beta chain) derives from a study of blood T cell repertoires in COVID-19 (dated by TCRdb to about 2020). For the wider study: ImmuneRACE Cohort 3 recovered participants were defined by two consecutive negative NP/OP PCR tests, healthcare professional clearance, or symptom resolution. The collaborator samples originated in the United States, Italy and Spain and spanned the acute and convalescent phases of COVID-19. The material from the prospective study consisted of cDNA or gDNA derived from T cells, B-cell-depleted T cells, or PBMCs. Deeply sampled blood TCRbeta repertoires from subjects exposed to, actively infected with, or recovered from COVID-19 were included in the dataset. A freely available public database, intended as a resource for researchers studying the immune response to SARS-CoV-2, is where the repertoires were released. The samples were drawn from the first 160 participants of the ongoing ImmuneRACE study and from some 1,300 subjects provided by 6 global collaborators. Nearly every sample came with metadata listing a de-identified subject ID, COVID-19 status, age in years and sex. Where available, HLA class I and class II types were taken from metadata supplied by the sample provider and were not determined by assay-based typing. Study-level results and caveats: Clinical and demographic metadata were provided uncurated, with the amount varying by source and participant.

Trimming costs V 4 bases and J 2 bases, and their ends lie 14 bases apart. Sequences SGHRS (CDR1) and YFSETQ (CDR2) are obtained from the germline V gene. The CDR3 has 15 amino acids, counting the end cysteine and phenylalanine. Here the CDR3 DNA is all that survives: 45 bases in frame from base 1. TCRbeta CDR3 regions were amplified from genomic DNA by means of the immunoSEQ Assay, a bias-controlled multiplex PCR. The source study handled its data this way. The number of nucleated cells in each sample was estimated from the amplification of reference gene primers within the assay. Sequence reads were collapsed and filtered to measure the absolute abundance of every unique TCRbeta CDR3 rearrangement. For each sample, productive Simpson clonality was calculated as the square root of Simpson's diversity index across productive rearrangements. The table was pulled from immuneACCESS by TCRdb, which kept in-frame rearrangements only. Such tables lose some clones; where checked, under half of the loss comes from unresolved V genes, and the rest has no known cause. The DNA was the basis for D and trimming; V, J and clone size are from that table. The sample profile shows more than 120,000 clones; 75% to 90% of them were found once. 3.9% of the sample is in the top ten clones.

As concerns this clone: There is no known antigen for this receptor. No much larger clone is present one base from it, and per-base qualities are unavailable.

Enrolling through a virtual design, the prospective study's participants ranged in age from roughly 18 to 89 years and lived across 20 to 30 United States geographic areas. In the prospective study, participants were assigned to cohorts based on the clinical history participants reported in a screening survey and a study questionnaire. Mobile phlebotomists in the prospective study collected whole blood, serum and a nasopharyngeal or oropharyngeal swab from every participant. Participants in the prospective study had the option to provide additional blood draws and questionnaires over a roughly two-month period. Before DNA extraction, prospective study blood samples were shipped either frozen or at room temperature.

The chain is assembled from TRBV5-1 and TRBJ2-3, with a tentative D gene TRBD1 over 6 matching bases. Sequencing was done on a sample of PBMCs or T cells enriched from blood (not recorded which). The receptor comes from a man aged 45-65 years in a cohort exposed to, infected with or recovered from COVID-19 (not recorded which). The CDR3 amino acid sequence is: CASSGAGDYTDTQYF. In nucleotides, the sequence is TGCGCCAGCAGCGGGGCAGGGGATTACACAGATACGCAGTATTTT.